This entry features one TCR beta chain sequence. PCR used 60 Vbeta primers and 13 Jbeta primers. Repertoires were generated with immunoSEQ multiplex PCR, while TCRdb's copy carries only in-frame clones and drops some. This table holds fewer than 200,000 clones, 65% to 90% found once. The source of the sample is a study of cytomegalovirus exposure and HLA in healthy donors. About the study: An early release of data contained 70 million to 95 million unique TCRs, which came from HLA-typed donors.

This CDR3 spans 16 amino acids. V trimming: 1 base; J trimming: 10 bases; junction bases outside the gene matches: 11. The germline V gene has CDR1 LGHNT and CDR2 FRNRAP. Material: PBMCs. The V gene is TRBV12-5, the J gene TRBJ2-1; 9 nucleotides agree with TRBD2. The receptor was derived from a man aged 45-65 years in good health and CMV-seropositive. The CDR3 region is CASGLGVGGRAGEQFF. CDR3 nucleotide sequence: TGTGCTAGTGGTTTGGGGGTTGGCGGGAGGGCCGGGGAGCAGTTCTTC.